This is a list of T cell receptor beta chains from one sample in a study of immune cell composition in non-small cell lung cancer. The method was immunoSEQ multiplex PCR; TCRdb's version includes in-frame clones alone and lacks a portion of them. The table shows about 1,800 clones, with around 84% occurring only once. Material: lung tumor tissue. These receptors were taken from a human donor with non-small cell lung cancer. The CDR3 runs from the conserved cysteine through the conserved F or W. A D gene is named only where the DNA matches it firmly. Clone size is stated in some rows and not others, as once, few, many or a class when expanded.

J	size	V	D	CDR3
TRBJ2-7	.	TRBV28	.	CASSIDSSYEQYF
TRBJ1-6	once	TRBV7-8	.	CASSLARAGAGGSYNSPLHF
TRBJ2-7	.	TRBV19	TRBD1	CASSDVPGQGMAQYF
TRBJ2-1	.	TRBV6-4	TRBD1	CASSDSGQGAYNEQFF
TRBJ1-4	.	TRBV11-2	.	CASSLWPTEEKLFF
TRBJ2-7	few	TRBV5-1	TRBD2	CASSQTSGIYEQYF
TRBJ2-3	.	TRBV7-2	.	CASSLGLGTDTQYF
TRBJ2-3	.	TRBV5-6	TRBD2	CASSATGLAGRTDTQYF
TRBJ2-1	.	TRBV7-6	.	CASSQNAGQSSYNEQFF
TRBJ2-3	.	TRBV11-3	.	CASSLVSDTQYF
TRBJ1-5	.	TRBV11-2	TRBD1	CASSPSDRGHQPQHF
TRBJ2-7	.	TRBV7-2	TRBD1	CASSLDRGSYEQYF
TRBJ2-7	.	TRBV6-1	.	CASSDPTGSEEQYF
TRBJ1-2	.	TRBV19	TRBD1	CASSAQGAVGYTF
TRBJ2-7	.	TRBV28	TRBD2	CASSSPGASGYEQYF
TRBJ2-3	.	TRBV28	.	CASSLEGRVRFPDTQYF